The 27 T cell receptor beta chains reported below all come from one sample, sequenced in a study of blood T cell repertoires in COVID-19 (TCRdb year 2020). Receptor libraries were prepared by the immunoSEQ multiplex PCR assay. TCRdb stores this immuneACCESS table with in-frame sequences only. Part of the clones is absent; in the studies checked, under half of the shortfall reflects unresolved V genes, and no reason is known for the rest. This sample lists 57,000 or so clones; 65% to 80% were detected once. Roughly 22% of the sample is held by the ten biggest clonotypes. The sample taken for sequencing was peripheral blood. These receptors all come from a woman older than 75 with active or convalescent COVID-19.

In its sample, this clone was seen a few times. The chain carries TRBV7-3 and TRBJ2-2; possible D gene TRBD2, 6 bases. The CDR3 consists of 15 residues. V shed 6 bases and J shed 1 base, with 12 bases lying between them. Germline-derived CDR1 and CDR2 are SGHTA and FQGTGA. CDR3 nucleotide sequence: TGTGCCAGCAGTAGAGATAGCGGGAACACCGGGGAGCTGTTTTTT. The encoded protein is CASSRDSGNTGELFF. Supplemented by reference TRBV7-3 and TRBJ2-2, the full variable domain reads GAGVSQTPSNKVTEKGKYVELRCDPISGHTALYWYRQSLGQGPEFLIYFQGTGAADDSGLPNDRFFAVRPEGSVSTLKIQRTERGDSAVYLCASSRDSGNTGELFFGEGSRLTVL.

The chain uses TRBV12-5 and TRBJ2-3; 8 nucleotides align to TRBD1. Germline V gives CDR1 LGHNT, CDR2 FRNRAP. The CDR3 is 14 residues long. Germline trimming cut 5 bases from V and 3 bases from J; bases unmatched to any gene: 4. CDR3 amino acids: CASGGQGGTDTQYF. For the CDR3, the DNA is TGTGCTAGTGGTGGACAGGGTGGTACAGATACGCAGTATTTT.

V gene TRBV5-1 combines with J gene TRBJ1-1, with 11 bases lining up with TRBD1. CDR1 SGHRS and CDR2 YFSETQ come from the germline V gene. The CDR3 is 16 residues long. Losses at the gene ends were 3 bases for V and 0 bases for J; bases not matched to a gene: 4. The CDR3 loop is CASSSGQGGMNTEAFF. The CDR3 DNA sequence: TGCGCCAGCAGCTCGGGACAGGGGGGAATGAACACTGAAGCTTTCTTT.

Only one count was recorded for this clone. The rearrangement uses TRBV6-5 and TRBJ1-3; 9 positions match TRBD1. The CDR3 is 13 amino acids. V gave up 7 bases and J gave up 4 bases; unmatched junction bases: 2. Germline V gene data show CDR1 as MNHEY and CDR2 as SVGAGI. In DNA, the CDR3 is TGTGCCAGCAACAGGGGGCAGGGAAACACCATATATTTT. It specifies CASNRGQGNTIYF.

The rearrangement links TRBV4-2 to TRBJ2-5; weak D call: TRBD2 (7 bases). Looked up from germline, CDR1 is LGHNA and CDR2 is YNFKEQ. This CDR3 comprises 13 residues. Trimming removed 5 bases at V and 5 bases at J, with 12 bases between. The CDR3 region has the DNA TGTGCCAGCAGCTTTGGGGGGGCGGAGACCCAGTACTTC. Translated, it gives CASSFGGAETQYF.

The chain has TRBV5-3 and TRBJ1-5, with D unclear. TRBV5-3 belongs to the ORF category, with a function that is uncertain. The CDR3 is 12 amino acids. V was trimmed by 3 bases and J by 7 bases, leaving 8 bases between them. The DNA for the CDR3 is TGTGCCAGAAGCTCCTATATCCAGCCCCAGCATTTT. Protein: CARSSYIQPQHF.

The genes are TRBV29-1 and TRBJ2-1; D might be TRBD1 (6 bases). The CDR3 extends over 14 amino acids. Trimming pared 3 bases from V and 4 bases from J, leaving 13 bases between. Germline CDR1 is SQVTM and CDR2 is ANQGSEA. The CDR3 sequence: CSVDEGVGYNEQFF. CDR3 nucleotide sequence: TGCAGCGTTGACGAGGGGGTTGGTTACAATGAGCAGTTCTTC.

The chain is built from TRBV19 and TRBJ2-1; D not certain. V was clipped by 5 bases and J by 8 bases, with 7 bases between them. The CDR3 is 11 amino acids. Per the germline V gene, CDR1 is LNHDA and CDR2 is SQIVND (reference sequence). The CDR3 here is CASSYADEQFF. The CDR3, as DNA: TGTGCCAGTAGTTACGCGGATGAGCAGTTCTTC.

The chain carries TRBV3-1 (or the pseudogene TRBV3-2) and TRBJ2-6; weak D call: TRBD1 (5 bases). Per germline, CDR1 LGHDT and CDR2 YNNKEL (reference sequence). The CDR3 is 15 residues long. Trimming took off 0 bases at V and 6 bases at J, with 9 bases between the two ends. CDR3 nucleotides: TGTGCCAGCAGCCAAGAAAGGGGCCCGGCCAACGTCCTGACTTTC. As protein: CASSQERGPANVLTF.

The CDR3 nucleotides read TGTGCCAGCAGCGTAGGAGGCTATGGCTACACCTTC. Translating gives CASSVGGYGYTF. The rearrangement joins TRBV9 to TRBJ1-2; D is unresolved. The ends were cut back, 0 bases at V and 4 bases at J, with 4 bases in the middle. In germline, CDR1 is SGDLS, CDR2 YYNGEE. The CDR3 consists of 12 residues. Full variable domain (remainder filled in from reference TRBV9 and TRBJ1-2): DSGVTQTPKHLITATGQRVTLRCSPRSGDLSVYWYQQSLDQGLQFLIQYYNGEERAKGNILERFSAQQFPDLHSELNLSSLELGDSALYFCASSVGGYGYTFGSGTRLTVV.

The chain uses TRBV11-3 and TRBJ2-7, with 7 positions matching TRBD1. The V gene end was trimmed by 1 base and the J gene end by 5 bases; junction bases not matched to a gene: 14. Germline CDR1 reads SGHNT; CDR2 reads YENEEA. The CDR3 is made up of 17 amino acids. Written as DNA, the CDR3 is TGTGCCAGCAGCTTAGTTACCAGGAGAGGGGGCGCGGACGAGCAGTACTTC. Protein: CASSLVTRRGGADEQYF.

The chain uses TRBV12-3 or TRBV12-4 and TRBJ1-2; D perhaps matches TRBD1 (5 bases). The germline V and J ends were trimmed by 6 bases and 0 bases, with 8 bases remaining between them. The CDR3 loop spans 13 amino acids. CDR3: CASSKTANYGYTF. CDR3 in DNA: TGTGCCAGCAGCAAGACAGCTAACTATGGCTACACCTTC.

V and J are TRBV19 and TRBJ2-3; 11 positions match TRBD1. The length of the CDR3 is 13 residues. Trimming removed 4 bases from V and 14 bases from J; junction bases left unmatched: 8. Germline-derived CDR1 and CDR2 are LNHDA and SQIVND (reference sequence). The CDR3 reads CASSTSGGTGGYF. CDR3 sequence (DNA): TGTGCCAGTAGTACTTCAGGAGGGACAGGGGGGTATTTT.

The chain uses TRBV9 and TRBJ2-1; 8 bases align to TRBD2. The germline gives CDR1 SGDLS, CDR2 YYNGEE. This CDR3 comprises 16 residues. With 4 bases clipped from V and 4 bases from J, the junction kept 10 bases outside the gene matches. The CDR3 coding sequence is TGTGCCAGCAGCCCCGGAGGAGCGGGGGCGTACAATGAGCAGTTCTTC. Its translation is CASSPGGAGAYNEQFF.

The chain joins TRBV5-1 to TRBJ1-1, with a tentative D call TRBD1 (5 bases). Germline V CDR1 and CDR2: SGHRS, YFSETQ. This CDR3 region has 15 residues. Trimming shortened V by 7 bases and J by 1 base, and 17 bases separated the two germline ends. The CDR3 reads CASAPQPGGNTEAFF. Here the CDR3 DNA reads TGCGCCAGCGCCCCCCAACCCGGGGGGAACACTGAAGCTTTCTTT.

In this sample, this clone turned up a few times. The chain carries TRBV10-3 and TRBJ2-7, with D hard to call. Germline V gives CDR1 ENHRY, CDR2 SYGVKD. The CDR3 totals 13 residues. Between the trimmed V and J ends, which lost 2 bases and 0 bases, there was a span of 5 bases. CDR3 bases: TGTGCCATCAGTGAGGTCGGCTCCTACGAGCAGTACTTC. It codes for CAISEVGSYEQYF.

The chain is built from TRBV2 and TRBJ1-1; 7 nucleotides match TRBD1. Germline V gene data show CDR1 as SNHLY and CDR2 as FYNNEI. The CDR3 is 14 amino acids. The ends lost 5 bases at V and 0 bases at J; junction bases unmatched: 3. The DNA for the CDR3 is TGTGCCAGCAGTATCACAGGGGTGAACACTGAAGCTTTCTTT. Encoded protein: CASSITGVNTEAFF.

This clone occurred once. J is TRBJ2-3 and V is TRBV5-1; 11 bases fit TRBD2. Losses at the gene ends were 2 bases for V and 6 bases for J; bases not matched to a gene: 14. The CDR3 consists of 18 residues. The V gene's germline CDR1 is SGHRS and CDR2 YFSETQ. DNA for the CDR3: TGCGCCAGCAGCTTTTTCTCTATTAGCGGGGGGGCCACGGATACGCAGTATTTT. Encoded protein: CASSFFSISGGATDTQYF.

The rearrangement joins TRBV2 to TRBJ1-2; D is perhaps TRBD1 (5 bases). Germline CDR1 is SNHLY and CDR2 is FYNNEI. Trimming pared 3 bases from V and 7 bases from J, leaving 15 bases between. This CDR3 spans 14 amino acids. The CDR3 DNA sequence: TGTGCCAGCAGTGATCGTGGTAGAACAGGTGGCTACACCTTC. The encoded protein is CASSDRGRTGGYTF.

In DNA form, the CDR3 reads TGTGCCAGCGGGGGGGGTCCTCAGCCCCAGCATTTT. Translation: CASGGGPQPQHF. J is TRBJ1-5 and V is TRBV6-5; D is possibly TRBD1 (5 bases). CDR1 MNHEY and CDR2 SVGAGI come from the germline V gene. Trimming shortened V by 8 bases and J by 6 bases, and 11 bases separated the two germline ends. The CDR3 is 12 residues long.

The table lists this clone with many counts. This sequence joins TRBV2 and TRBJ2-7, with a weak D call TRBD1 (5 bases). CDR1 SNHLY and CDR2 FYNNEI come from the germline V gene. This CDR3 comprises 13 residues. The ends were cut back, 2 bases at V and 2 bases at J, with 7 bases in the middle. CDR3 DNA: TGTGCCAGCAGTGAACAGGGCACCTACGAGCAGTACTTC. Translated, it gives CASSEQGTYEQYF.

The chain uses TRBV4-1 and TRBJ1-2; maybe TRBD1 (6 bases). Trimming pared 0 bases from V and 7 bases from J, leaving 18 bases between. CDR1 is MGHRA and CDR2 is YSYEKL in the germline V gene. The CDR3 is 16 amino acids. The CDR3 DNA reads TGCGCCAGCAGCCAAGATGCTAACAGGGCGACGAGTGGCTACACCTTC. It yields the protein CASSQDANRATSGYTF.

V usage is TRBV6-5 and J usage is TRBJ1-2; 7 bases map to TRBD1. The CDR3 is 13 amino acids. Germline CDR1 is MNHEY and CDR2 is SVGAGI. The V and J ends lost 8 bases and 8 bases, in that order; junction bases with no gene match: 11. The CDR3 protein is CASGTGDRGGYTF. The CDR3 DNA sequence: TGTGCCAGCGGAACAGGGGATCGGGGCGGCTACACCTTC.

J is TRBJ1-2 and V is TRBV11-2; 10 nucleotides agree with TRBD1. With 0 bases clipped from V and 5 bases from J, the junction kept 6 bases outside the gene matches. Germline-derived CDR1 and CDR2 are SGHAT and FQNNGV. This CDR3 spans 16 amino acids. CDR3 in amino acids: CASSLDGGTGVYGYTF. The CDR3 region has the DNA TGTGCCAGCAGCTTAGATGGGGGGACAGGGGTTTATGGCTACACCTTC. Supplemented by reference TRBV11-2 and TRBJ1-2, the full variable domain reads EAGVAQSPRYKIIEKRQSVAFWCNPISGHATLYWYQQILGQGPKLLIQFQNNGVVDDSQLPKDRFSAERLKGVDSTLKIQPAKLEDSAVYLCASSLDGGTGVYGYTFGSGTRLTVV.

This clone was detected only once. A junction boundary mismatches the germline segment, possibly from a read error. CDR3 in DNA: TGTGCTAGCAGCTTAGGCCTGCGGGGCTTTGGCAATCAGCCCCAGCATTTT. It codes for CASSLGLRGFGNQPQHF. The J gene is TRBJ1-5, the V gene TRBV7-7; D perhaps matches TRBD1 (5 bases). The CDR3 extends over 17 amino acids. CDR1 is SSHAT, CDR2 FNYEAQ, per germline (reference sequence).

The chain combines TRBV5-6 with TRBJ2-2, with D possibly TRBD1 on 6 matching bases. Germline CDR1 SGHDT, CDR2 YYEEEE. V lost 2 bases to trimming and J lost 1 base, with 12 bases between them. The length of the CDR3 is 16 residues. The CDR3 bases are TGTGCCAGCAGCTTTGATTGGGGGCTGAACACCGGGGAGCTGTTTTTT. Residues: CASSFDWGLNTGELFF.

This clone has a single count. One end of the junction fails to match germline, which may point to a read error. This sequence joins TRBV20-1 and TRBJ1-2, with TRBD1 as a possible D gene (6 bases). Germline values: CDR1 DFQATT, CDR2 SNEGSKA (reference sequence). This CDR3 comprises 11 residues. CDR3 region: CRVTGETGAKF. The CDR3 DNA sequence: TGCAGAGTCACGGGCGAGACAGGAGCAAAGTTC.